Presented here are 2 T cell receptor beta chains from one specimen sequenced in a study of blood T cell repertoires in COVID-19 (TCRdb year 2020). The method behind the library was the immunoSEQ multiplex PCR assay. TCRdb took over this immuneACCESS table, retaining in-frame rearrangements with V and J assigned. Such tables are incomplete; in checked studies, under half of the missing clones stem from an unresolved V gene, and the remainder is unexplained. For this sample the table gives about 110,000 clones, of which 70% to 85% were detected only once. The ten largest clones take up about 0.84% of the sample. The sample taken for sequencing was peripheral blood. These receptors all stem from a human donor with acute or convalescent COVID-19. The donor label of this sample is uncertain.

This clone showed up many times. The V call is TRBV27, the J call TRBJ2-1; 7 nucleotides align to TRBD2. V trimming: 3 bases; J trimming: 7 bases; junction bases outside the gene matches: 3. CDR1 MNHEY and CDR2 SMNVEV come from the germline V gene (reference sequence). The CDR3 is 13 amino acids. The CDR3 region is CASSLWGGNEQFF. The CDR3 region has the DNA TGTGCCAGCAGTTTGTGGGGGGGGAATGAGCAGTTCTTC.

The rearrangement links TRBV11-2 to TRBJ2-1; D may be TRBD2 (7 bases). Germline V gene sequence: CDR1 SGHAT, CDR2 FQNNGV. The CDR3 consists of 14 residues. Trimming took off 8 bases at V and 10 bases at J, with 21 bases between the two ends. Written as DNA, the CDR3 is TGTGCCAGCCGTTTAGGCGGGGGCGCCCGGGAGCAGTTCTTC. Amino acids: CASRLGGGAREQFF.